The sequence of this TCR beta chain was determined in a study of T-cell reconstitution after alpha-beta-depleted transplantation in children (dated by TCRdb to 2015 to 2016). About the study as a whole: The study quantitatively tracked T-cell immune reconstitution after TCRalphabeta/CD19-depleted allogeneic hematopoietic cell transplantation in children using TCR repertoire profiling.

The library was produced with PCR. Sequencing used an Illumina HiSeq 2500. TCR libraries were prepared with molecular barcoding, using unique molecular identifiers to normalize TCRbeta repertoire quantification. TCRdb trimmed the raw reads at Q25, called clones with MiXCR and kept productive beta chains. Rows with a matching CDR3 protein are joined into one entry that keeps the most common DNA and genes. The sample records some 200,000 distinct CDR3 sequences, roughly 9% of which are singletons. The ten largest clones capture approximately 5.9% of the sample. V gives up 2 bases and J gives up 6 bases, and the segment between their germline ends measures 14 bases. CDR1 and CDR2 are drawn from the germline V gene: SGHRS, YFSETQ. The CDR3 covers 15 residues, taking in both the cysteine and the phenylalanine. The only DNA kept is the CDR3, 45 bases in frame from the first base. With respect to this clonotype: This clone's antigen is unknown. The input lacks base qualities; no much larger clone sits a single base away.

The sequence was obtained from a human donor who donated a stem cell graft to a child with acute lymphoblastic leukemia. The chain is assembled from TRBV5-1 and TRBJ2-2, with the D gene too uncertain to name. Source: PBMCs from the stem cell graft donor, taken from the stem cell graft. The CDR3 protein sequence reads: CASSFTGSPAGELFF. Here is the DNA: TGCGCCAGCAGCTTTACCGGATCCCCAGCCGGGGAGCTGTTTTTT.